Below are 32 T cell receptor beta chains sequenced from a single sample in a study of T cells expressing NK-cell markers. Reprocessing the 5' RACE reads, TCRdb reports a single entry for every CDR3 protein and omits DNA. This sample's table reports around 7,500 distinct CDR3 sequences. The source material was blood T cells: a sorted CD56 or NKG2C T cell subset, CD4+ or CD8+ T cells, or bulk PBMC T cells (not recorded which). The receptors were sampled from a man between 18 and 29 years old in good health.

According to its frequency, this clonotype is medium-sized. The V call is TRBV20-1, the J call TRBJ2-1; TCRdb's D call of TRBD1 is untestable without DNA. From germline, CDR1 is DFQATT and CDR2 SNEGSKA (reference sequence). The CDR3 sequence is 11 residues long. CDR3 sequence: CSAIGGAEQFF.

In terms of frequency, this clonotype is medium-sized. The chain carries TRBV19 and TRBJ2-7; as DNA is missing, the TRBD2 call by TCRdb cannot be tested. Germline CDR1 reads LNHDA; CDR2 reads SQIVND (reference sequence). CDR3 size: 13 residues. This CDR3 reads CASRLAGGYEQYF.

This clonotype is classed as medium-sized by frequency. The chain uses TRBV11-3 and TRBJ2-5; as DNA is missing, the TRBD2 call by TCRdb cannot be tested. The CDR3 is 15 residues long. Germline lookup yields CDR1 SGHNT and CDR2 YENEEA. CDR3 sequence reads: CASSLGTSGQETQYF.

V is TRBV19 and J is TRBJ2-1; TCRdb's D gene call, TRBD1, goes unchecked for lack of DNA. Germline V CDR1 and CDR2: LNHDA, SQIVND (reference sequence). The CDR3 runs 15 residues. CDR3 sequence: CASSIRGTGYNEQFF.

The V gene is TRBV14, the J gene TRBJ2-2; the TCRdb call, TRBD2, lacks DNA for checking. This CDR3 is built from 15 residues. Germline assignment: CDR1 SGHDN and CDR2 FVKESK. The CDR3 sequence: CASSPLAGNTGELFF.

CDR3 sequence: CSARDSIGTARGYTF. The chain joins TRBV20-1 to TRBJ1-2. The CDR3 has 15 residues. Germline CDR1 and CDR2: DFQATT and SNEGSKA (reference sequence).

Frequency places this clonotype as medium-sized. The rearrangement uses TRBV6-2 or TRBV6-3 and TRBJ2-7; with no DNA, the TCRdb D assignment of TRBD1 cannot be verified. CDR1 and CDR2 from the germline V gene are MNHEY and SVGEGT. The CDR3 loop spans 11 amino acids. The chain's CDR3 is CASKGRGEQYF.

The rearrangement links TRBV9 to TRBJ2-2; lacking DNA, the TRBD2 call made by TCRdb goes unchecked. Germline assignment: CDR1 SGDLS and CDR2 YYNGEE. The CDR3 contains 16 residues. The CDR3 here is CASSEDPGGYTGELFF.

This clonotype is identified as medium-sized from frequency. The V call is TRBV6-2 or TRBV6-3, the J call TRBJ1-5; the D call from TCRdb, TRBD1, cannot be confirmed without DNA. Germline V gene data show CDR1 as MNHEY and CDR2 as SVGEGT. This CDR3 region has 14 residues. This CDR3 is CASSRGTRTQPQHF.

The chain is built from TRBV7-9 and TRBJ1-3; TCRdb's D call, TRBD1, is unchecked because there is no DNA. Looked up from germline, CDR1 is SEHNR and CDR2 is FQNEAQ (reference sequence). The CDR3 loop spans 15 amino acids. CDR3 loop: CASSLAGTGRNTIYF.

This clonotype shows up as medium-sized by frequency. The J gene is TRBJ1-4, the V gene TRBV29-1; lacking DNA, the TRBD1 call made by TCRdb goes unchecked. Germline V gives CDR1 SQVTM, CDR2 ANQGSEA. This CDR3 is built from 14 residues. CDR3 sequence reads: CSASPGAPNEKLFF.

Measured by frequency, this clonotype is medium-sized. V usage is TRBV7-8 and J usage is TRBJ2-1; the TCRdb call, TRBD2, lacks DNA for checking. The germline gives CDR1 SGHVS, CDR2 FQNEAQ. The CDR3 is 17 amino acids. The CDR3 reads CASSLGLPGGSYNEQFF. The variable domain in full, with the rest retrieved from reference TRBV7-8 and TRBJ2-1, is GAGVSQSPRYKVAKRGQDVALRCDPISGHVSLFWYQQALGQGPEFLTYFQNEAQLDKSGLPSDRFFAERPEGSVSTLKIQRTQQEDSAVYLCASSLGLPGGSYNEQFFGPGTRLTVL.

The V and J genes are TRBV20-1 and TRBJ2-5. The CDR3 contains 14 residues. Germline V gene lookup returns CDR1 DFQATT and CDR2 SNEGSKA (reference sequence). The CDR3: CSAVEWAYQETQYF.

The V gene is TRBV3-1, the J gene TRBJ2-1; TCRdb's D call of TRBD2 is untestable without DNA. The CDR3 is 18 residues long. CDR1 and CDR2 (germline): LGHDT, YNNKEL (reference sequence). The CDR3 region is CASSSGLAGAGGYNEQFF.

Frequency places this clonotype as medium-sized (0.01 to 0.1%). The chain joins TRBV3-1 to TRBJ1-1; TCRdb proposes TRBD1, but this gene call is untestable without DNA. CDR1 is LGHDT and CDR2 is YNNKEL in the germline V gene (reference sequence). The CDR3 length is 14 residues. Here the CDR3 reads CASSQISSGPEAFF.

V and J are TRBV7-9 and TRBJ2-7; checking the TCRdb D call of TRBD2 is not possible without DNA. Per the germline V gene, CDR1 is SEHNR and CDR2 is FQNEAQ (reference sequence). The CDR3 loop spans 17 amino acids. CDR3: CASSSPAGSGNPYEQYF. Complete variable domain (other parts from reference TRBV7-9 and TRBJ2-7): DTGVSQNPRHKITKRGQNVTFRCDPISEHNRLYWYRQTLGQGPEFLTYFQNEAQLEKSRLLSDRFSAERPKGSFSTLEIQRTEQGDSAMYLCASSSPAGSGNPYEQYFGPGTRLTVT.

In terms of frequency, this clonotype is medium-sized. This sequence joins TRBV4-2 and TRBJ2-7. The CDR3 covers 16 residues. Germline V lookup: CDR1 LGHNA, CDR2 YNFKEQ. CDR3 sequence reads: CASSQGVAVDSYEQYF.

V usage is TRBV12-3 or TRBV12-4 and J usage is TRBJ2-2; TCRdb outputs TRBD2, but without DNA this stays unchecked. This CDR3 has 19 residues. This CDR3 is CASSLVFGSGTLSTGELFF.

According to its frequency, this clonotype is medium-sized (0.01 to 0.1%). The chain joins TRBV9 to TRBJ2-1. The CDR3 sequence is 14 residues long. Per germline, CDR1 SGDLS and CDR2 YYNGEE. The CDR3 loop reads CASSESQLYNEQFF.

The chain carries TRBV9 and TRBJ2-5; the TCRdb call, TRBD1, lacks DNA for checking. CDR1 is SGDLS, CDR2 YYNGEE, per germline. The CDR3 has 14 residues. The CDR3 loop reads CASSAPGGGETQYF. Together with reference TRBV9 and TRBJ2-5, the CDR3 gives the full variable domain: DSGVTQTPKHLITATGQRVTLRCSPRSGDLSVYWYQQSLDQGLQFLIQYYNGEERAKGNILERFSAQQFPDLHSELNLSSLELGDSALYFCASSAPGGGETQYFGPGTRLLVL.

Frequency places this clonotype as medium-sized. The genes are TRBV20-1 and TRBJ1-2; TCRdb's assignment of TRBD1 cannot be checked, as there is no DNA. Germline lookup yields CDR1 DFQATT and CDR2 SNEGSKA (reference sequence). The CDR3 is 13 amino acids. CDR3 in amino acids: CSATPGSGYGYTF.

This clonotype counts as medium-sized by frequency. The chain uses TRBV5-6 and TRBJ1-1; TCRdb gives TRBD1 as the D gene, but with no DNA this cannot be confirmed. The CDR3 is 17 amino acids. Germline CDR1 and CDR2: SGHDT and YYEEEE. The CDR3 sequence is CASSILKGTGAHTEAFF.

J is TRBJ2-1 and V is TRBV20-1; TCRdb outputs TRBD1, but without DNA this stays unchecked. The CDR3 runs 13 residues. Germline assignment: CDR1 DFQATT and CDR2 SNEGSKA (reference sequence). The chain's CDR3 is CSARYQSGNEQFF.

This chain connects TRBV11-3 to TRBJ2-5; TCRdb names TRBD2, which stays unverified in the absence of DNA. The CDR3 runs 15 residues. Germline lookup yields CDR1 SGHNT and CDR2 YENEEA. CDR3 residues: CASSPRAGGVETQYF.

The chain employs TRBV19 and TRBJ1-5. The germline CDR1 and CDR2 sequences are LNHDA and SQIVND (reference sequence). This CDR3 has 16 residues. This CDR3 is CASSIMAVWSNQPQHF.

The J gene is TRBJ1-2, the V gene TRBV5-6; there is no DNA to check the TCRdb D call of TRBD1. The CDR3 totals 15 residues. The germline V gene has CDR1 SGHDT and CDR2 YYEEEE. The CDR3 is CASSDTSGTVNGYTF. The full variable domain, completed using reference TRBV5-6 and TRBJ1-2, is DAGVTQSPTHLIKTRGQQVTLRCSPKSGHDTVSWYQQALGQGPQFIFQYYEEEERQRGNFPDRFSGHQFPNYSSELNVNALLLGDSALYLCASSDTSGTVNGYTFGSGTRLTVV.

The CDR3 region is CASRRLGTYEQYF. V is TRBV7-9 and J is TRBJ2-7; the D call of TRBD1 rests on TCRdb alone, since no DNA is present to check it. The CDR3 consists of 13 residues. The germline V gene has CDR1 SEHNR and CDR2 FQNEAQ (reference sequence).

This clonotype registers medium-sized (0.01 to 0.1%) by frequency. The chain has TRBV4-1 and TRBJ1-1; there is no DNA to check the TCRdb D call of TRBD1. The CDR3 length is 13 residues. Germline-derived CDR1 and CDR2 are MGHRA and YSYEKL. CDR3 sequence reads: CASSSGTGEGAFF.

The chain combines TRBV10-2 with TRBJ2-7; the D call from TCRdb, TRBD2, cannot be confirmed without DNA. The CDR3 runs to 16 residues. Germline V gives CDR1 WSHSY, CDR2 SAAADI. The CDR3 sequence: CASSNLGPEGPYEQYF.

This clonotype is medium-sized by frequency. CDR3 sequence reads: CASSFLPRLEGADTQYF. The V gene is TRBV12-3 or TRBV12-4, the J gene TRBJ2-3; lacking DNA, the TRBD2 call made by TCRdb goes unchecked. The CDR3 is 17 amino acids.

This chain links TRBV28 with TRBJ1-4. Germline V gene data show CDR1 as MDHEN and CDR2 as SYDVKM. The CDR3 length is 13 residues. The CDR3 here is CASSLNRAQKLFF.

The chain has TRBV27 and TRBJ2-2; TCRdb names TRBD1, which stays unverified in the absence of DNA. In germline, CDR1 is MNHEY, CDR2 SMNVEV (reference sequence). The CDR3 consists of 15 residues. CDR3 region: CASREGGQWAGELFF.